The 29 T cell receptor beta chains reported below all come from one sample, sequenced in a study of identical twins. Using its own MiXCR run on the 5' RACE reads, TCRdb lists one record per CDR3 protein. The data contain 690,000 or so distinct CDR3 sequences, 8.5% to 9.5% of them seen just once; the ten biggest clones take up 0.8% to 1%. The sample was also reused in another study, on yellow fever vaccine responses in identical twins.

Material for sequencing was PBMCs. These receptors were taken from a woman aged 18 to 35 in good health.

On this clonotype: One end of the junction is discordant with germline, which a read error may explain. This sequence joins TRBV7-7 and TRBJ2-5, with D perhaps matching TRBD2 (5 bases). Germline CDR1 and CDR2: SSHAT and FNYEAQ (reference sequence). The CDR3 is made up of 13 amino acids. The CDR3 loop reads CASSRGLIETQYF. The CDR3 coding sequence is TGTGCTAGCAGCCGAGGACTCATAGAGACCCAGTACTTC.

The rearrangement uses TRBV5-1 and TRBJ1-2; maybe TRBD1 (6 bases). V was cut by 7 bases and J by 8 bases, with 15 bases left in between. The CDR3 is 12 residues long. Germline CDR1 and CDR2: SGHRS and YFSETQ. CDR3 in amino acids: CASSSSGDGYTF. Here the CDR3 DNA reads TGCGCCAGCTCTTCGTCAGGGGACGGCTACACCTTC.

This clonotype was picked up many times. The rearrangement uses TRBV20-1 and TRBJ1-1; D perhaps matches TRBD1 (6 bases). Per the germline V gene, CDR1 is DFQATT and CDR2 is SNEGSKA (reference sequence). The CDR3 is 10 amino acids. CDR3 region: CSARGGEAFF. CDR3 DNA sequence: TGCAGCGCGAGGGGGGGTGAAGCTTTCTTT.

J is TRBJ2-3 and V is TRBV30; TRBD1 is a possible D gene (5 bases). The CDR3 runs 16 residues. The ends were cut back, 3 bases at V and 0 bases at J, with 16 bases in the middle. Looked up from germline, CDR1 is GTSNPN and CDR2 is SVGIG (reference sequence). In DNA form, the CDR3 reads TGTGCCTGGAGGCTCACAGGATGGTATAGCACAGATACGCAGTATTTT. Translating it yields CAWRLTGWYSTDTQYF.

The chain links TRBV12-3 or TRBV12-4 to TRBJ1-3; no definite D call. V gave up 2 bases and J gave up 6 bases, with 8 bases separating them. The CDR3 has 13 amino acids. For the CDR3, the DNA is TGTGCCAGCAGTTTAAACAAGATAAACACCATATATTTT. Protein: CASSLNKINTIYF.

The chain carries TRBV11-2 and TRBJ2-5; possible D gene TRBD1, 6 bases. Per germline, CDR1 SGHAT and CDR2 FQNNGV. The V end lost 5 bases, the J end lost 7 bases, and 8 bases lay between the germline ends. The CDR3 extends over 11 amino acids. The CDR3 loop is CASSAQGTQYF. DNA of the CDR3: TGTGCCAGCAGCGCACAGGGGACCCAGTACTTC.

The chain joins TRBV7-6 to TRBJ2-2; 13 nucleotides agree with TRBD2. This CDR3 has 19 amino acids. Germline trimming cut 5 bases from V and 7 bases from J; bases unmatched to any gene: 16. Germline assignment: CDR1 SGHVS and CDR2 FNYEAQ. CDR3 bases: TGTGCCAGCAGCCGTAGAGCCGGGACTAGCGGGAACGAGGGCGGGGAGCTGTTTTTT. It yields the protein CASSRRAGTSGNEGGELFF.

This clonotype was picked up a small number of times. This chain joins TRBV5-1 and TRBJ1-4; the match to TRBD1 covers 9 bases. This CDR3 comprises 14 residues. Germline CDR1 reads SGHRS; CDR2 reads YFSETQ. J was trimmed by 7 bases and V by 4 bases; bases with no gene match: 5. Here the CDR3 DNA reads TGCGCCAGCAGCCGGGACAGGGCCCTTGAAAAACTGTTTTTT. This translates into CASSRDRALEKLFF.

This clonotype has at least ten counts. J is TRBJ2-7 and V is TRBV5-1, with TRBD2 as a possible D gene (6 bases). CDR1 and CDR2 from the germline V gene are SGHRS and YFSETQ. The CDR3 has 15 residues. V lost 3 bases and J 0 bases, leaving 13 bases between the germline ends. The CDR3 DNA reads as TGCGCCAGCAGCTATGGGGGAGGAATCTCCTACGAGCAGTACTTC. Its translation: CASSYGGGISYEQYF.

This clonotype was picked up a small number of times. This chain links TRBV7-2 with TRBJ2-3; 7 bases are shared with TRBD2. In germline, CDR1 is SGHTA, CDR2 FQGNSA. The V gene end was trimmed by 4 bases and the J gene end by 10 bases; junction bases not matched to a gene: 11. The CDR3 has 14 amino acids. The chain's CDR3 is CASSSLAALSAQYF. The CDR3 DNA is TGTGCCAGCAGCTCTCTAGCGGCCCTCAGCGCGCAGTATTTT. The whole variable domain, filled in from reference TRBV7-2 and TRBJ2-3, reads GAGVSQSPSNKVTEKGKDVELRCDPISGHTALYWYRQSLGQGLEFLIYFQGNSAPDKSGLPSDRFSAERTGGSVSTLTIQRTQQEDSAVYLCASSSLAALSAQYFGPGTRLTVL.

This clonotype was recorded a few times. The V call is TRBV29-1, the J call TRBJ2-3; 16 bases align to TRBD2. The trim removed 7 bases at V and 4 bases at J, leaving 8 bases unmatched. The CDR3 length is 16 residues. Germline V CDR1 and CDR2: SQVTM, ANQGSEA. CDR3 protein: CSARGGLAGGADTQYF. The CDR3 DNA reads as TGCAGCGCCAGGGGGGGACTAGCGGGAGGGGCAGATACGCAGTATTTT.

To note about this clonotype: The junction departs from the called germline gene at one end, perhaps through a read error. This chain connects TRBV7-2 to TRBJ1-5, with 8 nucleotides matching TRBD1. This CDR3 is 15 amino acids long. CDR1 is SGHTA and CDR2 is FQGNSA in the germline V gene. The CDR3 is CASSPVGTGNQPQHF. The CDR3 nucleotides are TGTGCCAGCAGCCCCGTCGGGACAGGCAATCAGCCACAGCATTTT.

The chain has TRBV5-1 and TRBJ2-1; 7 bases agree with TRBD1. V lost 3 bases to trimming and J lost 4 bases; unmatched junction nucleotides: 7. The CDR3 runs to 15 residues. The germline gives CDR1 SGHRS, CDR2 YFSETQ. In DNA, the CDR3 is TGCGCCAGCAGCTCCAACCGGGACAGTTACAATGAGCAGTTCTTC. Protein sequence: CASSSNRDSYNEQFF. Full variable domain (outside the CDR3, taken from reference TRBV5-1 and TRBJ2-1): KAGVTQTPRYLIKTRGQQVTLSCSPISGHRSVSWYQQTPGQGLQFLFEYFSETQRNKGNFPGRFSGRQFSNSRSEMNVSTLELGDSALYLCASSSNRDSYNEQFFGPGTRLTVL.

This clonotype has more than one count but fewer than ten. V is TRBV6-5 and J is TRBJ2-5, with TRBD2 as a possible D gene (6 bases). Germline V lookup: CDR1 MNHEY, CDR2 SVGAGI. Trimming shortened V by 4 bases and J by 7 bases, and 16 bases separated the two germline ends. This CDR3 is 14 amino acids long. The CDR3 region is CASSSRDSRGTQYF. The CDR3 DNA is TGTGCCAGCAGTTCCCGGGACTCCCGGGGGACCCAGTACTTC.

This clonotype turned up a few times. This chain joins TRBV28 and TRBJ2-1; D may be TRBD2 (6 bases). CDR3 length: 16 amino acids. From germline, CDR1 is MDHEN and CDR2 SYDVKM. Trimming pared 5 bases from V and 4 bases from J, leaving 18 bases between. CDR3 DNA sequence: TGTGCCAGCAGTAACCAGGGACTCCGGGGGTACAATGAGCAGTTCTTC. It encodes CASSNQGLRGYNEQFF.

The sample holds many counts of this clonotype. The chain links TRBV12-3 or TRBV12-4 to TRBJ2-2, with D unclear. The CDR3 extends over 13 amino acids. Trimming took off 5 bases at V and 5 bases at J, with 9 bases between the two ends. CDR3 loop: CASSTPRTGELFF. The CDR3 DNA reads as TGTGCCAGCAGTACCCCCAGGACCGGGGAGCTGTTTTTT.

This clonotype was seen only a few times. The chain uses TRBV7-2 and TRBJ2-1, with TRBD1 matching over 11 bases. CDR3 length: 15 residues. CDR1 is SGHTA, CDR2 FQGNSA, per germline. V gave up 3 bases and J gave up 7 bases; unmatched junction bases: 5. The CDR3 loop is CASSFPGQGANEQFF. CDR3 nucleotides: TGTGCCAGCAGCTTCCCCGGACAGGGGGCTAATGAGCAGTTCTTC.

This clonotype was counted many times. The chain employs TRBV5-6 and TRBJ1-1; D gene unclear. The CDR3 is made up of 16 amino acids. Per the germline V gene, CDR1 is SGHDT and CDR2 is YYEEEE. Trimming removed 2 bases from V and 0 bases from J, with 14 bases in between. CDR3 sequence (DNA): TGTGCCAGCAGCTTAAGTTTTAGGAATGTGAACACTGAAGCTTTCTTT. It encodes CASSLSFRNVNTEAFF.

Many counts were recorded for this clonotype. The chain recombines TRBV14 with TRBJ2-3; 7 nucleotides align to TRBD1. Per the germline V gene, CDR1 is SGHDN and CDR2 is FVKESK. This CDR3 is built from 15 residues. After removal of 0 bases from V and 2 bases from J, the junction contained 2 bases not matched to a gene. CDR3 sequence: CASSQEGQPTDTQYF. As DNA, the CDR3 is TGTGCCAGCAGCCAAGAGGGACAGCCCACAGATACGCAGTATTTT.

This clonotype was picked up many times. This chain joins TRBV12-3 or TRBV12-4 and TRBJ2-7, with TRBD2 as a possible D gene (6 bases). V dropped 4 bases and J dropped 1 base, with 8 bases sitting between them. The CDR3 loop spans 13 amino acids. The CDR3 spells CASSSGLSYEQYF. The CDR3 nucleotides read TGTGCCAGCAGTTCGGGACTTTCCTACGAGCAGTACTTC.

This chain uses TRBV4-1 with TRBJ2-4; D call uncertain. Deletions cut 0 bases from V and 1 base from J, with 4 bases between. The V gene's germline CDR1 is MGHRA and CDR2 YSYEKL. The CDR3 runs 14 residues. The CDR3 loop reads CASSQEMAKNIQYF. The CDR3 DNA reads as TGCGCCAGCAGCCAAGAGATGGCCAAAAACATTCAGTACTTC.

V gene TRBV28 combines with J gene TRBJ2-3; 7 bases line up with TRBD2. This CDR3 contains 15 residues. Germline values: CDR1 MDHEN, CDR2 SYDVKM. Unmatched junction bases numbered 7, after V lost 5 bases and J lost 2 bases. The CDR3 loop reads CASSPGGGYTDTQYF. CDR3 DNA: TGTGCCAGCAGTCCCGGCGGGGGATACACAGATACGCAGTATTTT.

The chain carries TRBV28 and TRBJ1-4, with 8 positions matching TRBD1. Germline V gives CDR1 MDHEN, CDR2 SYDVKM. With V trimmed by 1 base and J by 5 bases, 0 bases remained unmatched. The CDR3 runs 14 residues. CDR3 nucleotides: TGTGCCAGCAGTTTATACAGGGGGAATGAAAAACTGTTTTTT. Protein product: CASSLYRGNEKLFF.

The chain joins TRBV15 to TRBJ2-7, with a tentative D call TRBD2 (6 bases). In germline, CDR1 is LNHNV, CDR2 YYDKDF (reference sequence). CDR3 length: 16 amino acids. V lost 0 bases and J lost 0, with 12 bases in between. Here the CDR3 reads CATSRDGLAFSYEQYF. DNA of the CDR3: TGTGCCACCAGCAGAGATGGTCTAGCGTTCTCCTACGAGCAGTACTTC.

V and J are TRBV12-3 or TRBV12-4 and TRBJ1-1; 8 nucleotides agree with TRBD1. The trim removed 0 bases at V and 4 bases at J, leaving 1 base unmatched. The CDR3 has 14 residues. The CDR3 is CASSLADRATEAFF. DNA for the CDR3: TGTGCCAGCAGTTTAGCGGACAGGGCCACTGAAGCTTTCTTT.

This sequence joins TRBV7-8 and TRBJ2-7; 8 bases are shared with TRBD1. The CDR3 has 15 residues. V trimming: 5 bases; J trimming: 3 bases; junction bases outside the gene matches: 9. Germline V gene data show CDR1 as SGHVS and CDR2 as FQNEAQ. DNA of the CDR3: TGTGCCAGCAGCCCGGTCCGCGACAGGGGCTACGAGCAGTACTTC. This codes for CASSPVRDRGYEQYF.

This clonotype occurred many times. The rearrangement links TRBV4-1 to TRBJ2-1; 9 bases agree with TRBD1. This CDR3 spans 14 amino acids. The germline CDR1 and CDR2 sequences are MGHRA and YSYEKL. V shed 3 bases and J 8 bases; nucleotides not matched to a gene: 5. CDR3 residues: CASSHGQGSYEQFF. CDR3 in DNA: TGCGCCAGCAGCCACGGACAGGGGTCCTATGAGCAGTTCTTC.

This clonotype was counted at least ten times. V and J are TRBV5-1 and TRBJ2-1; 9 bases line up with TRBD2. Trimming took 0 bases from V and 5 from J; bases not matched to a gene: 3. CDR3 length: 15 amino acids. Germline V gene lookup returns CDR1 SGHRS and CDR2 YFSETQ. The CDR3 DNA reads TGCGCCAGCAGCTTGGAAAGCGGGGGGAACAATGAGCAGTTCTTC. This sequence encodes CASSLESGGNNEQFF.

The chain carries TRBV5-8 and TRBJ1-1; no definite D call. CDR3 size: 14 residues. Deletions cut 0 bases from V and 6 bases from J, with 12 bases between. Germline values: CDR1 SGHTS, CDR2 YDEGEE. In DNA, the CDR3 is TGTGCCAGCAGCTTGGGAGAGGGAAGAGCTGAAGCTTTCTTT. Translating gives CASSLGEGRAEAFF.